This TCR beta chain was sequenced for a study of blood T cell repertoires in COVID-19. Study as a whole: The United States, Italy and Spain provided the acute and convalescent COVID-19 samples. From T cells, B-cell-depleted T cells, or PBMCs came the material, which was cDNA or gDNA.

Sequencing used immunoSEQ multiplex PCR; TCRdb keeps in-frame clones, though not all of them. The sample yields more than 150,000 clones, around four fifths seen once. The germline V gene has CDR1 MNHEY and CDR2 SVGEGT. V gave up 1 base and J gave up 5 bases, with 14 bases separating them. The CDR3 runs 15 residues. The J gene is TRBJ2-5, the V gene TRBV6-2 or TRBV6-3, with a weak D call TRBD2 (5 bases). Sequencing was carried out using peripheral blood. The sequence was collected from a young man with active or convalescent COVID-19. CDR3 loop: CASSYFSGTRETQYF. DNA of the CDR3: TGTGCCAGCAGTTACTTCAGCGGAACTAGGGAGACCCAGTACTTC.